Below, 14 T cell receptor beta chains from the same sample are listed, as sequenced in a study of blood T cell repertoires in COVID-19. Repertoires were generated with immunoSEQ multiplex PCR, while TCRdb's copy carries only in-frame clones and drops some. The sample includes approximately 230,000 clones, 85% to 90% seen only once; the top ten take roughly 14%. The specimen was PBMCs or T cells enriched from blood (not recorded which). Every receptor here comes from a woman between 45 and 65 years old with acute COVID-19.

This chain joins TRBV27 and TRBJ1-2, with D hard to call. The CDR3 runs to 12 residues. The germline V gene encodes CDR1 MNHEY and CDR2 SMNVEV (reference sequence). With 4 bases removed from V and 1 base from J, the gap between germline ends came to 4 bases. CDR3 nucleotides: TGTGCCAGCAGTTCCGTTAACTATGGCTACACCTTC. Amino acid sequence: CASSSVNYGYTF.

The rearrangement uses TRBV18 and TRBJ2-3; D remains ambiguous. This CDR3 is 13 amino acids long. CDR1 is KGHSH and CDR2 is LQKENI in the germline V gene. Trimming removed 2 bases from V and 3 bases from J, with 6 bases in between. DNA of the CDR3: TGTGCCAGCTCACCAATGGAGACAGATACGCAGTATTTT. Translated, it gives CASSPMETDTQYF.

V and J are TRBV7-3 and TRBJ1-1; D may be TRBD1 (5 bases). This CDR3 contains 15 residues. The germline gives CDR1 SGHTA, CDR2 FQGTGA. Trimming cost V 0 bases and J 1 base, with 9 bases left between them. CDR3 sequence: CASSLTRDQNTEAFF. CDR3 nucleotides: TGTGCCAGCAGCTTAACGCGGGACCAGAACACTGAAGCTTTCTTT.

This chain joins TRBV28 and TRBJ2-7; 9 bases match TRBD1. The trim removed 5 bases at V and 6 bases at J, leaving 8 bases unmatched. This CDR3 has 14 residues. Germline V gene data show CDR1 as MDHEN and CDR2 as SYDVKM. CDR3 amino acids: CASSTGGSPREQYF. CDR3 bases: TGTGCCAGCAGTACAGGGGGCTCTCCTCGCGAGCAGTACTTC.

The V call is TRBV5-6, the J call TRBJ1-1; no definite D call. The CDR3 sequence is 16 residues long. Germline loops: CDR1 SGHDT, CDR2 YYEEEE. Trimming removed 1 base from V and 0 bases from J, with 13 bases in between. CDR3 in DNA: TGTGCCAGCAGCTTGCCCCATGGGCTAATGAACACTGAAGCTTTCTTT. Translating it yields CASSLPHGLMNTEAFF.

The chain joins TRBV27 to TRBJ1-5; possibly TRBD1 for D (5 bases). CDR1 is MNHEY and CDR2 is SMNVEV in the germline V gene (reference sequence). Trimming stripped 0 bases from V and 5 bases from J, with 8 bases between. The CDR3 totals 14 residues. Here the CDR3 reads CASSLSGAHQPQHF. CDR3 nucleotides: TGTGCCAGCAGTTTATCAGGGGCACATCAGCCCCAGCATTTT.

This clone occurred once. V is TRBV5-1 and J is TRBJ1-6; 9 bases are a match to TRBD1. The CDR3 has 15 residues. Losses at the gene ends were 4 bases for V and 7 bases for J; bases not matched to a gene: 6. Germline CDR1 and CDR2: SGHRS and YFSETQ. This chain's CDR3 is CASSRDRGNNSPLHF. CDR3 nucleotides: TGCGCCAGCAGCCGTGACAGGGGGAACAATTCACCCCTCCACTTT.

CDR3 loop: CSVEPTHHQETQYF. Here the CDR3 DNA reads TGCAGCGTTGAGCCGACACATCATCAAGAGACCCAGTACTTC. The chain links TRBV29-1 to TRBJ2-5; D unclear. This CDR3 is built from 14 residues. In germline, CDR1 is SQVTM, CDR2 ANQGSEA. Trimming pared 3 bases from V and 2 bases from J, leaving 13 bases between.

The V call is TRBV2, the J call TRBJ2-6; D call uncertain. Germline CDR1 SNHLY, CDR2 FYNNEI. V was cut by 9 bases and J by 1 base, with 13 bases left in between. This CDR3 contains 15 residues. For the CDR3, the DNA is TGTGCCAGTGGGTCGAGGCTTTCTGGGGCCAACGTCCTGACTTTC. Translation gives CASGSRLSGANVLTF. Variable domain in full (rest from reference TRBV2 and TRBJ2-6): EPEVTQTPSHQVTQMGQEVILRCVPISNHLYFYWYRQILGQKVEFLVSFYNNEISEKSEIFDDQFSVERPDGSNFTLKIRSTKLEDSAMYFCASGSRLSGANVLTFGAGSRLTVL.

The chain recombines TRBV11-2 with TRBJ2-3; 11 bases are a match to TRBD1. Germline assignment: CDR1 SGHAT and CDR2 FQNNGV. This CDR3 comprises 14 residues. V dropped 5 bases and J dropped 5; count of bases not matched to a gene: 3. The CDR3 bases are TGTGCCAGCAGCCCTGGGACAGGGGGAGATACGCAGTATTTT. It translates to CASSPGTGGDTQYF.

This rearrangement joins TRBV7-9 to TRBJ1-4; 7 bases are shared with TRBD1. The germline V gene has CDR1 SEHNR and CDR2 FQNEAQ (reference sequence). The CDR3 runs 17 residues. V was clipped by 4 bases and J by 0 bases; unmatched bases: 8. CDR3: CASSSWTGTATNEKLFF. The CDR3, as DNA: TGTGCCAGCAGCTCTTGGACAGGAACCGCAACTAATGAAAAACTGTTTTTT.

The chain combines TRBV28 with TRBJ1-2; TRBD1 might be the D (5 bases). Trimming pared 3 bases from V and 5 bases from J, leaving 7 bases between. There are 12 residues in the CDR3. CDR1 and CDR2 from the germline V gene are MDHEN and SYDVKM. CDR3 sequence: CASSFRVYGYTF. The CDR3 region has the DNA TGTGCCAGCAGTTTCAGGGTATATGGCTACACCTTC.

The chain joins TRBV28 to TRBJ1-4, with D maybe TRBD1 (5 bases). CDR1 and CDR2 (germline): MDHEN, SYDVKM. This CDR3 has 14 amino acids. Trimming stripped 8 bases from V and 3 bases from J, with 13 bases between. This chain's CDR3 is CASRPYRPNEKLFF. The CDR3 DNA reads TGTGCCAGCCGACCATACAGGCCTAATGAAAAACTGTTTTTT.

The V gene is TRBV6-5, the J gene TRBJ1-4; 9 positions match TRBD1. CDR3 length: 14 residues. J gave up 12 bases and V 4 bases, and 9 bases lay outside the gene matches. Germline V gene lookup returns CDR1 MNHEY and CDR2 SVGAGI. CDR3 DNA: TGTGCCAGCAGTTGGACAGGGGAGGCGCTTGAACTGTTTTTT. Its translation is CASSWTGEALELFF.